Following are 27 T cell receptor beta chains from one sample sequenced in a study of blood T cell repertoires in COVID-19. Method: immunoSEQ multiplex PCR; TCRdb's copy keeps in-frame clones and lacks some. The table includes 30,000 to 35,000 clones, over 90% detected once. Material: peripheral blood. These receptor sequences come from a human donor in a cohort sampled during active COVID-19.

This chain joins TRBV4-1 and TRBJ2-7; weak D call: TRBD1 (5 bases). The CDR3 covers 13 residues. With 5 bases removed from V and 0 bases from J, the gap between germline ends came to 8 bases. Germline V gene data show CDR1 as MGHRA and CDR2 as YSYEKL. In DNA form, the CDR3 reads TGCGCCAGCAGCGACAGCTACTCCTACGAGCAGTACTTC. The encoded protein is CASSDSYSYEQYF.

This chain connects TRBV10-3 to TRBJ2-1, with 7 bases that match TRBD2. V was clipped by 5 bases and J by 5 bases; unmatched bases: 15. The CDR3 contains 17 residues. CDR1 is ENHRY and CDR2 is SYGVKD in the germline V gene. CDR3 protein: CAISSAPSGATNNEQFF. The CDR3 nucleotides are TGTGCCATCAGTTCCGCGCCCAGCGGGGCAACAAACAATGAGCAGTTCTTC.

The CDR3 is CASWVTPGGGNEQFF. Written as DNA, the CDR3 is TGCGCCAGCTGGGTGACTCCCGGAGGTGGAAATGAGCAGTTCTTC. The rearrangement joins TRBV5-1 to TRBJ2-1, with D possibly matching TRBD2 (5 bases). From germline, CDR1 is SGHRS and CDR2 YFSETQ. V dropped 7 bases and J dropped 7 bases, with 21 bases sitting between them. This CDR3 spans 15 amino acids.

The V and J genes are TRBV6-5 and TRBJ2-2, with D tentatively TRBD1 (5 bases). With 10 bases removed from V and 4 bases from J, the gap between germline ends came to 19 bases. Germline CDR1 and CDR2: MNHEY and SVGAGI. The CDR3 runs to 15 residues. Written as DNA, the CDR3 is TGTGCCACCACGGCAGGGATCTTTGGCACCGGGGAGCTGTTTTTT. This gives the protein CATTAGIFGTGELFF.

As DNA, the CDR3 is TGTGCCACCGGATCGGGGAACACTGAAGCTTTCTTT. It specifies CATGSGNTEAFF. This chain joins TRBV9 and TRBJ1-1; D remains ambiguous. The CDR3 has 12 residues. CDR1 is SGDLS, CDR2 YYNGEE, per germline. With 9 bases removed from V and 1 base from J, the gap between germline ends came to 10 bases.

The J gene is TRBJ1-1, the V gene TRBV27; 7 bases line up with TRBD1. This CDR3 is 12 amino acids long. The germline V gene has CDR1 MNHEY and CDR2 SMNVEV (reference sequence). Germline trimming cut 6 bases from V and 4 bases from J; bases unmatched to any gene: 2. CDR3 DNA: TGTGCCAGCAGGACAGGGTCCACTGAAGCTTTCTTT. Translating gives CASRTGSTEAFF.

This chain connects TRBV2 to TRBJ2-3, with TRBD2 matching 9 bases. The germline CDR1 and CDR2 sequences are SNHLY and FYNNEI. J was trimmed by 3 bases and V by 5 bases; bases with no gene match: 12. This CDR3 is built from 17 residues. As DNA, the CDR3 is TGTGCCAGCAGTTCAACCTTAGCGGGAGCTGGGACAGATACGCAGTATTTT. This sequence encodes CASSSTLAGAGTDTQYF. The full variable domain, with the rest looked up from reference TRBV2 and TRBJ2-3, is EPEVTQTPSHQVTQMGQEVILRCVPISNHLYFYWYRQILGQKVEFLVSFYNNEISEKSEIFDDQFSVERPDGSNFTLKIRSTKLEDSAMYFCASSSTLAGAGTDTQYFGPGTRLTVL.

This chain uses TRBV6-5 with TRBJ2-7; 8 nucleotides agree with TRBD1. Germline CDR1 MNHEY, CDR2 SVGAGI. The CDR3 covers 14 residues. J was trimmed by 4 bases and V by 6 bases; bases with no gene match: 8. The CDR3 DNA is TGTGCCAGCAGGAAGGACAGGGATAGGTACGAGCAGTACTTC. The encoded protein is CASRKDRDRYEQYF.

The chain carries TRBV19 and TRBJ1-6; D is unclear. This CDR3 has 14 amino acids. The germline V gene has CDR1 LNHDA and CDR2 SQIVND (reference sequence). Trimming took off 7 bases at V and 5 bases at J, with 12 bases between the two ends. As DNA, the CDR3 is TGTGCCAGTAAGCGGCCCGGGGATAATTCACCCCTCCACTTT. Protein product: CASKRPGDNSPLHF. Filled out from reference TRBV19 and TRBJ1-6, the complete variable domain reads DGGITQSPKYLFRKEGQNVTLSCEQNLNHDAMYWYRQDPGQGLRLIYYSQIVNDFQKGDIAEGYSVSREKKESFPLTVTSAQKNPTAFYLCASKRPGDNSPLHFGNGTRLTVT.

The chain combines TRBV7-2 with TRBJ2-2, with a tentative D call TRBD2 (6 bases). The CDR3 is 14 residues long. With 1 base removed from V and 6 bases from J, the gap between germline ends came to 9 bases. Germline-derived CDR1 and CDR2 are SGHTA and FQGNSA. This chain's CDR3 is CASSLELAAGELFF. The CDR3 nucleotides read TGTGCCAGCAGCTTAGAACTAGCCGCCGGGGAGCTGTTTTTT.

The J gene is TRBJ2-4, the V gene TRBV4-1; TRBD1 aligns across 8 bases. Germline V gene sequence: CDR1 MGHRA, CDR2 YSYEKL. The CDR3 runs to 15 residues. The trim removed 1 base at V and 9 bases at J, leaving 8 bases unmatched. CDR3 nucleotide sequence: TGCGCCAGCAGCCAAGCCCCCAGGGGGCGGTTCATTCAGTACTTC. As protein: CASSQAPRGRFIQYF.

V gene TRBV24-1 combines with J gene TRBJ2-1; 8 bases align to TRBD2. V lost 0 bases to trimming and J lost 7 bases; unmatched junction nucleotides: 4. CDR3 length: 15 residues. Germline V gene data show CDR1 as KGHDR and CDR2 as SFDVKD. The CDR3 loop is CATSDLPGTRNEQFF. CDR3 DNA sequence: TGTGCCACCAGTGATTTGCCGGGGACTAGAAATGAGCAGTTCTTC.

The V and J genes are TRBV15 and TRBJ1-2, with TRBD1 matching 8 bases. Germline CDR1 LNHNV, CDR2 YYDKDF (reference sequence). The trim removed 0 bases at V and 6 bases at J, leaving 12 bases unmatched. The CDR3 totals 17 residues. CDR3 loop: CATSRDPRTGLSHGYTF. The CDR3 coding sequence is TGTGCCACCAGCAGAGACCCAAGGACAGGGCTAAGCCATGGCTACACCTTC.

Details on this clone: A read error may produce the germline difference seen at one junction end. The rearrangement uses TRBV10-1 and TRBJ1-2; the match to TRBD1 covers 8 bases. Germline V lookup: CDR1 WNHNN, CDR2 SYGVQD (reference sequence). The CDR3 is 17 residues long. CDR3 in amino acids: CASSESRTGGNKHGYTF. CDR3 nucleotide sequence: TGCGCCAGCAGCGAGTCGAGAACAGGGGGGAATAAGCATGGCTACACCTTC.

The V and J genes are TRBV12-3 or TRBV12-4 and TRBJ1-1; a possible D gene is TRBD1 (6 bases). The CDR3 is made up of 12 amino acids. Deletions cut 3 bases from V and 10 bases from J, with 12 bases between. Written as DNA, the CDR3 is TGTGCCAGCAGTTTGTACAGGGTAGGAGCTTTCTTT. It specifies CASSLYRVGAFF.

The V and J genes are TRBV10-2 and TRBJ1-1; D gene ambiguous. V dropped 8 bases and J dropped 11 bases, with 15 bases sitting between them. The germline V gene has CDR1 WSHSY and CDR2 SAAADI. The CDR3 sequence is 11 residues long. CDR3 nucleotide sequence: TGCGCCAGCTTCGAAGGCGCGGGGGCTTTCTTT. Translation: CASFEGAGAFF.

V usage is TRBV28 and J usage is TRBJ1-5; 7 positions agree with TRBD1. CDR1 and CDR2 (germline): MDHEN, SYDVKM. This CDR3 has 19 residues. The J segment lost 1 base and the V segment lost 1 base, leaving 13 bases of the junction unmatched. The CDR3 protein is CASSLYRGRRVGSNQPQHF. The CDR3 nucleotides read TGTGCCAGCAGTTTATACAGGGGCCGCCGGGTGGGGAGCAATCAGCCCCAGCATTTT.

CDR3 bases: TGTGCCAGCAGTGAAGGGGGCTTCGAGCAGTACTTC. Its protein product is CASSEGGFEQYF. The rearrangement uses TRBV2 and TRBJ2-7; tentative D call: TRBD1 (5 bases). Germline CDR1 SNHLY, CDR2 FYNNEI. The CDR3 is 12 amino acids. V dropped 1 base and J dropped 6 bases, with 7 bases sitting between them. Supplemented by reference TRBV2 and TRBJ2-7, the full variable domain reads EPEVTQTPSHQVTQMGQEVILRCVPISNHLYFYWYRQILGQKVEFLVSFYNNEISEKSEIFDDQFSVERPDGSNFTLKIRSTKLEDSAMYFCASSEGGFEQYFGPGTRLTVT.

This chain uses TRBV5-1 with TRBJ2-1; D is ambiguous. Germline loops: CDR1 SGHRS, CDR2 YFSETQ. This CDR3 has 14 amino acids. V lost 0 bases and J 5 bases, leaving 9 bases between the germline ends. The CDR3 DNA sequence: TGCGCCAGCAGCTTGGTGGAGCTCCACAATGAGCAGTTCTTC. As protein: CASSLVELHNEQFF.

This clone has more than one count but fewer than ten. The chain combines TRBV7-9 with TRBJ1-1; possible D gene TRBD1, 5 bases. V lost 2 bases and J 3 bases, leaving 13 bases between the germline ends. The length of the CDR3 is 15 residues. Looked up from germline, CDR1 is SEHNR and CDR2 is FQNEAQ (reference sequence). The CDR3 reads CASSLRGGADTEAFF. The CDR3 bases are TGTGCCAGCAGCTTACGAGGAGGGGCAGACACTGAAGCTTTCTTT.

The V and J genes are TRBV10-3 and TRBJ1-1; TRBD1 matches at 8 bases. The CDR3 is 14 amino acids. Per the germline V gene, CDR1 is ENHRY and CDR2 is SYGVKD. Trimming at V came to 10 bases and at J to 1 base, leaving 8 bases not matched to a gene. This CDR3 reads CATWIGQGNTEAFF. CDR3 nucleotide sequence: TGTGCCACCTGGATCGGACAGGGGAACACTGAAGCTTTCTTT.

This clone appeared a single time. The rearrangement uses TRBV5-1 and TRBJ1-1; 8 bases fit TRBD1. CDR1 SGHRS and CDR2 YFSETQ come from the germline V gene. The CDR3 runs 15 residues. V was clipped by 4 bases and J by 1 base; unmatched bases: 6. The CDR3 loop reads CASSPSTGGNTEAFF. For the CDR3, the DNA is TGCGCCAGCAGCCCAAGCACAGGGGGGAACACTGAAGCTTTCTTT.

The chain recombines TRBV23-1 with TRBJ2-5; the D is unclear. TRBV23-1 is labeled an ORF, and its function is uncertain. The CDR3 totals 13 residues. V lost 1 base and J 6 bases, leaving 9 bases between the germline ends. CDR3 in DNA: TGCGCCAGCAGTCAATTCCCACTTAAGACCCAGTACTTC. Translation: CASSQFPLKTQYF.

The gene calls are TRBV6-5 and TRBJ2-7; D might be TRBD1 (6 bases). The CDR3 sequence is 14 residues long. Trimming stripped 2 bases from V and 1 base from J, with 9 bases between. The germline V gene has CDR1 MNHEY and CDR2 SVGAGI. Here the CDR3 DNA reads TGTGCCAGCAGTTACGGGGGCCGATCCTACGAGCAGTACTTC. Translation: CASSYGGRSYEQYF.

V gene TRBV5-1 combines with J gene TRBJ2-5; 9 positions agree with TRBD2. The V gene's germline CDR1 is SGHRS and CDR2 YFSETQ. After removal of 3 bases from V and 0 bases from J, the junction contained 3 bases not matched to a gene. This CDR3 comprises 15 residues. CDR3 nucleotides: TGCGCCAGCAGCTCTAGCGGGGACAACCAAGAGACCCAGTACTTC. Protein product: CASSSSGDNQETQYF.

V usage is TRBV7-3 and J usage is TRBJ2-1, with a weak D call TRBD1 (6 bases). The CDR3 has 13 residues. CDR1 and CDR2 from the germline V gene are SGHTA and FQGTGA. V was trimmed by 5 bases and J by 9 bases, leaving 14 bases between them. As DNA, the CDR3 is TGTGCCAGCAGCCCCTCCCAGACAGGTGAGCAGTTCTTC. Amino acids: CASSPSQTGEQFF.

This rearrangement joins TRBV6-4 to TRBJ2-1; D perhaps matches TRBD2 (7 bases). V was clipped by 4 bases and J by 3 bases, with 16 bases between them. The V gene's germline CDR1 is MRHNA and CDR2 SNTAGT. CDR3 length equals 16 residues. DNA of the CDR3: TGTGCCAGCAGTGCCCCCAAGGGGGGGGACTACAATGAGCAGTTCTTC. It specifies CASSAPKGGDYNEQFF.